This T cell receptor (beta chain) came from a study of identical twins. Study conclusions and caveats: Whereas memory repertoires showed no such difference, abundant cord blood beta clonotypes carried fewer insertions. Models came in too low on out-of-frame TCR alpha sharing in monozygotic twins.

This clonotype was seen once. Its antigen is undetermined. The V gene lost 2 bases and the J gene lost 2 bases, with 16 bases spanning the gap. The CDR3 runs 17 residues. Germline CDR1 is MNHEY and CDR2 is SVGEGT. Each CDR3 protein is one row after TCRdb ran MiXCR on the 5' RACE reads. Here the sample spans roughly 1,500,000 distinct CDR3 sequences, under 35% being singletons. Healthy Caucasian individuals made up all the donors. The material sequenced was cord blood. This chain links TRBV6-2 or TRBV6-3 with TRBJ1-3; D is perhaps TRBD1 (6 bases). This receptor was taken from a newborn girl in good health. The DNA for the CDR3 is TGTGCCAGCAGTTACGGGACAACGGGAGCTACTGGAAACACCATATATTTT. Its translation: CASSYGTTGATGNTIYF.